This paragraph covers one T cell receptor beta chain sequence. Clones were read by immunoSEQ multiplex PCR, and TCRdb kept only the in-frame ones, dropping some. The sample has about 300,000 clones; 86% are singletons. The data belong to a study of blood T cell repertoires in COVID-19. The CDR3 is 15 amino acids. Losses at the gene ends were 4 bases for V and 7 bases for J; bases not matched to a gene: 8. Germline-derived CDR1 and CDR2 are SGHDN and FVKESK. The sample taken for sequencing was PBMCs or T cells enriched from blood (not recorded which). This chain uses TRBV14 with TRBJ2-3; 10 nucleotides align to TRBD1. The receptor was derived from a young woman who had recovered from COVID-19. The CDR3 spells CASSRDRGRTNTQYF. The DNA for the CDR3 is TGTGCCAGCAGCCGAGACAGGGGGCGGACAAATACGCAGTATTTT.